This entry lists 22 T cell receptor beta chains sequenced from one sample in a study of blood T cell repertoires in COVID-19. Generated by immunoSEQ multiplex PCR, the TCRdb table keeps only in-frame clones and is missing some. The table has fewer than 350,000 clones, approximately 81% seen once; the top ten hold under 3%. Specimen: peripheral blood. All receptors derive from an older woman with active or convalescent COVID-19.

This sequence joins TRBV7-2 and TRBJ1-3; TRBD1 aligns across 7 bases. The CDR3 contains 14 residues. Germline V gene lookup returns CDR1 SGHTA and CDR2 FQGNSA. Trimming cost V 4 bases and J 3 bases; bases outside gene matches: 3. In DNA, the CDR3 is TGTGCCAGCAGCTCCCGACAGGGTGGAAACACCATATATTTT. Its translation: CASSSRQGGNTIYF.

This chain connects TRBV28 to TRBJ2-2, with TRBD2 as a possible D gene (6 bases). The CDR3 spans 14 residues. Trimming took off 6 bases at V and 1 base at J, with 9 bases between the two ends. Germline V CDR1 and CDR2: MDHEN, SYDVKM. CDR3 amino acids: CASSWGGNTGELFF. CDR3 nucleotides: TGTGCCAGCAGCTGGGGAGGGAACACCGGGGAGCTGTTTTTT.

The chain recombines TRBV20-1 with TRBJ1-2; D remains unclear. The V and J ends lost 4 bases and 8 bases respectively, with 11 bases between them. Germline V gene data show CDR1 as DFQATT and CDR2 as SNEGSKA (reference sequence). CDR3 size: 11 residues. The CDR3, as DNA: TGCAGTGCTACGGAGACCCTAGGCTACACCTTC. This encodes CSATETLGYTF.

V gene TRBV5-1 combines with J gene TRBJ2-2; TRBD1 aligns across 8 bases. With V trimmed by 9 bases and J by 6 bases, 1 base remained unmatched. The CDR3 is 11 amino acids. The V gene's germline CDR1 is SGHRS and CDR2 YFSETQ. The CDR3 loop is CATRGPGELFF. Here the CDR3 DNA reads TGCGCCACCAGGGGGCCCGGGGAGCTGTTTTTT.

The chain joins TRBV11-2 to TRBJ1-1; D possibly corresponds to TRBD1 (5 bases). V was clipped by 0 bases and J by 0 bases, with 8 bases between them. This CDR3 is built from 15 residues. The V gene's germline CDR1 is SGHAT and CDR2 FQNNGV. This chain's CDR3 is CASSLEPGLNTEAFF. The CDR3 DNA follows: TGTGCCAGCAGCTTAGAACCAGGGCTGAACACTGAAGCTTTCTTT.

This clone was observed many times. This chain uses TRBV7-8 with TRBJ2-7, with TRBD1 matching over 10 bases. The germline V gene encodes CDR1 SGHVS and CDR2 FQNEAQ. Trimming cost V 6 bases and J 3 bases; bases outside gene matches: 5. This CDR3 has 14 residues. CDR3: CASSTTGGIYEQYF. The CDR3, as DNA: TGTGCCAGCAGTACGACAGGGGGCATCTACGAGCAGTACTTC.

The DNA of the CDR3 is TGTGCCAGCAGCTTAGGAGGTTCCGGGGGCACTGAAGCTTTCTTT. It yields the protein CASSLGGSGGTEAFF. This chain joins TRBV7-6 and TRBJ1-1; TRBD1 might be the D (5 bases). V lost 1 base and J 4 bases, leaving 13 bases between the germline ends. The CDR3 extends over 15 amino acids. CDR1 is SGHVS, CDR2 FNYEAQ, per germline.

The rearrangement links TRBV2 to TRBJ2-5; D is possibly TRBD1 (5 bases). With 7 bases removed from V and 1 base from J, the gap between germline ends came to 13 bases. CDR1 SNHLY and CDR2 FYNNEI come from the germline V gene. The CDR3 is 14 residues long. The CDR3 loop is CASTIKGFQETQYF. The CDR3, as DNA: TGTGCCAGCACTATTAAGGGGTTCCAAGAGACCCAGTACTTC.

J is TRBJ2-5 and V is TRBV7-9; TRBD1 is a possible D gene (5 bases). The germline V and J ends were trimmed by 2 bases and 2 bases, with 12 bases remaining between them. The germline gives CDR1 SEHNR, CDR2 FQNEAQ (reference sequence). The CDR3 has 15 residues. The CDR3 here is CASSLIGAGQETQYF. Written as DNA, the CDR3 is TGTGCCAGCAGCTTAATAGGGGCTGGACAAGAGACCCAGTACTTC.

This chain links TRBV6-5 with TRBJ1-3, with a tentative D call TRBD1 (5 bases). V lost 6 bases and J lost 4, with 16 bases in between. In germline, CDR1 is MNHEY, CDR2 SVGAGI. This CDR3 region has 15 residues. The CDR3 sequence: CASSSRPTVGNTIYF. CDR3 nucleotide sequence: TGTGCCAGCAGCTCTAGGCCGACAGTGGGAAACACCATATATTTT.

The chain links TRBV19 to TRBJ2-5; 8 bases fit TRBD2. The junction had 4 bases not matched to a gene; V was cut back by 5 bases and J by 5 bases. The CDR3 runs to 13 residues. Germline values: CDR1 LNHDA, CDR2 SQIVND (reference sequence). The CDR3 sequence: CASSRGGWETQYF. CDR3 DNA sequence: TGTGCCAGTAGTCGGGGGGGCTGGGAGACCCAGTACTTC. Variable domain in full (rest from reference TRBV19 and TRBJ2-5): DGGITQSPKYLFRKEGQNVTLSCEQNLNHDAMYWYRQDPGQGLRLIYYSQIVNDFQKGDIAEGYSVSREKKESFPLTVTSAQKNPTAFYLCASSRGGWETQYFGPGTRLLVL.

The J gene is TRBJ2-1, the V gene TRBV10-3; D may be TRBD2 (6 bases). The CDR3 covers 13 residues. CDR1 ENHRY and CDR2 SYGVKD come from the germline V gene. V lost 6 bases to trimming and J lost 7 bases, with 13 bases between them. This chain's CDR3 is CAIRPGTLNEQFF. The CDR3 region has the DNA TGTGCCATCAGGCCCGGGACTTTAAATGAGCAGTTCTTC.

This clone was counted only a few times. The CDR3 bases are TGTGCCAGCAACTCCGGGACAGGGGGCGAAGACTCTGGAAACACCATATATTTT. Protein: CASNSGTGGEDSGNTIYF. The V and J genes are TRBV13 and TRBJ1-3; 12 nucleotides align to TRBD1. CDR1 is PRHDT, CDR2 FYEKMQ, per germline (reference sequence). The length of the CDR3 is 18 residues. V trimming: 7 bases; J trimming: 0 bases; junction bases outside the gene matches: 10. The variable domain in full, with the rest retrieved from reference TRBV13 and TRBJ1-3, is AAGVIQSPRHLIKEKRETATLKCYPIPRHDTVYWYQQGPGQDPQFLISFYEKMQSDKGSIPDRFSAQQFSDYHSELNMSSLELGDSALYFCASNSGTGGEDSGNTIYFGEGSWLTVV.

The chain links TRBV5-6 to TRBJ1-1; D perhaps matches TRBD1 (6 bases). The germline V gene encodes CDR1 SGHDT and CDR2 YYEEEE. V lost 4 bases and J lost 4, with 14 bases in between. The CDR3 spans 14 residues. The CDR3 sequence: CASSPLGGATEAFF. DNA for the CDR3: TGTGCCAGCAGCCCACTGGGGGGGGCCACTGAAGCTTTCTTT.

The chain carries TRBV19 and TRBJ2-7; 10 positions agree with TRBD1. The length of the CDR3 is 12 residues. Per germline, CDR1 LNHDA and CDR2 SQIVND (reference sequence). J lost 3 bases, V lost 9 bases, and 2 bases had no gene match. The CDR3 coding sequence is TGTGCCAGCCGGGACAGGGGCTACGAGCAGTACTTC. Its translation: CASRDRGYEQYF.

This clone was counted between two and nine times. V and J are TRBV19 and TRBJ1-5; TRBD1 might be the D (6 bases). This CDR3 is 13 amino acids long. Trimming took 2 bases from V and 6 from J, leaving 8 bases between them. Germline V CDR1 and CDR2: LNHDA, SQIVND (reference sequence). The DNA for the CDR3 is TGTGCCAGTAGTATACGGGGGGCTCAGCCCCAGCATTTT. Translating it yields CASSIRGAQPQHF.

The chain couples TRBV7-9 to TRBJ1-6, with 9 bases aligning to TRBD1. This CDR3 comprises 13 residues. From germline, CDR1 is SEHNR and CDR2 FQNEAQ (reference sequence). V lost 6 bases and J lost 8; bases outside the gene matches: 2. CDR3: CASRTGGDSPLHF. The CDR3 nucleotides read TGTGCCAGCAGGACAGGGGGTGATTCACCCCTCCACTTT.

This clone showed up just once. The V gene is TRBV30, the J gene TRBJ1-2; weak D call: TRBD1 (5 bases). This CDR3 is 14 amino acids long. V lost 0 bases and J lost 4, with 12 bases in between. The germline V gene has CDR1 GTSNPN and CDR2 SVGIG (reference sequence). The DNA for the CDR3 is TGTGCCTGGAGTGTTGACAGAACTGTCTATGGCTACACCTTC. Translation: CAWSVDRTVYGYTF.

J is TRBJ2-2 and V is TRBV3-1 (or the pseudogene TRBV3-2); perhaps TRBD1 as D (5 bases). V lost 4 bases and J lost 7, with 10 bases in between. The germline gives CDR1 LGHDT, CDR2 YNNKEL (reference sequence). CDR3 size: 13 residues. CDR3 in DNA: TGTGCCAGCAGCCTGACAGACCTCGGGGAGCTGTTTTTT. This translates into CASSLTDLGELFF.

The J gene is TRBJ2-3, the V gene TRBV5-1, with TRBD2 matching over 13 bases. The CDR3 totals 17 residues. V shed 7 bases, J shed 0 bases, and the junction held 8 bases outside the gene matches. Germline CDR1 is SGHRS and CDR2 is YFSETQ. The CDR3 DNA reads TGCGCCAGCGCATCGCGGACTAGCGGGGGTAGCACAGATACGCAGTATTTT. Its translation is CASASRTSGGSTDTQYF. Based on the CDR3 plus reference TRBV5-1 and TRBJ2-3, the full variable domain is KAGVTQTPRYLIKTRGQQVTLSCSPISGHRSVSWYQQTPGQGLQFLFEYFSETQRNKGNFPGRFSGRQFSNSRSEMNVSTLELGDSALYLCASASRTSGGSTDTQYFGPGTRLTVL.

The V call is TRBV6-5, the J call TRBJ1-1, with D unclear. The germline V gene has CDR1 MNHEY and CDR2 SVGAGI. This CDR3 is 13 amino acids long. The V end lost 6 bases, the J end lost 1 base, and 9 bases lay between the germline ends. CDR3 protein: CASSRKTNTEAFF. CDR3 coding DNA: TGTGCCAGCAGCAGGAAGACGAACACTGAAGCTTTCTTT.

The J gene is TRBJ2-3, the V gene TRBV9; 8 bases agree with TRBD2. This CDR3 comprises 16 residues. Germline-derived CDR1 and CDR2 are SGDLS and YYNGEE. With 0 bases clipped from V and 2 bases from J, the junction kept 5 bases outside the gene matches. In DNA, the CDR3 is TGTGCCAGCAGCGTAGCGGGGGGGTTTATCACAGATACGCAGTATTTT. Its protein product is CASSVAGGFITDTQYF.